This TCR beta chain was sequenced during a study of T cell repertoires in cytomegalovirus infection. As for the study in general: Peptides in the study included HLA-C-restricted and HLA-B-restricted CMV epitopes. Both a matching HLA type and CMV infection were indicated by public TCR beta signatures.

TCRdb re-analysed the reads in MiXCR, keeping a single row per CDR3 protein. The sample has 750,000 to 900,000 distinct CDR3 sequences, 29% seen once. Study-level findings and limits: HLA-C-restricted CMV clonotypes gave the most frequent clonotype in two of eight donors.

This clonotype was counted ten times or more. The antigen is not known. Specimen: cultured CD8+ T cells from PBMCs, collected from culture after CMV antigen stimulation. This TCR came from a human donor in good health (CMV status not recorded). Some clones in this sample may be carry-over from other donors' samples.

CDR3 protein: CATSYHGGTNEKLFF. CDR3 sequence (DNA): TGTGCCACATCCTACCACGGGGGGACTAATGAAAAACTGTTTTTT. The chain is built from TRBV10-3 and TRBJ1-4; D is possibly TRBD1 (5 bases). The CDR3 is 15 amino acids. Germline-derived CDR1 and CDR2 are ENHRY and SYGVKD. V was shortened by 10 bases and J by 2 bases, with 17 bases between the two germline ends.